Listed below are T cell receptor beta chains from one sample, sequenced in a study of blood T cell repertoires in COVID-19. Only in-frame clones appear in the TCRdb table, and some are missing; sequencing was by immunoSEQ multiplex PCR. The sample lists about 80,000 clones; around 80% were seen once. Material for sequencing was peripheral blood. Receptors were obtained from a man in his sixties with COVID-19, enrolled during active disease. Both conserved end residues are part of each CDR3. Fields, in order: V gene, clone size, D gene, J gene, CDR3 protein, CDR3 DNA. D genes are given only for firm matches. The size entry is marked missing in some rows and otherwise reads once, few, many or a size class.

v_gene: TRBV11-1; abundance: .; d_gene: .; j_gene: TRBJ2-4; CDR3aa: CASSPAGGLKNIQYF; CDR3nt: TGTGCCAGCAGCCCAGCAGGGGGACTCAAAAACATTCAGTACTTC
v_gene: TRBV10-3; abundance: .; d_gene: .; j_gene: TRBJ2-7; CDR3aa: CAIRTDRLDTNYEQYF; CDR3nt: TGTGCCATCCGGACAGACAGATTAGACACCAACTACGAGCAGTACTTC
v_gene: TRBV2; abundance: .; d_gene: .; j_gene: TRBJ2-7; CDR3aa: CASSEAGLLEQYF; CDR3nt: TGTGCCAGCAGTGAAGCGGGGCTCCTGGAGCAGTACTTC
v_gene: TRBV2; abundance: .; d_gene: TRBD1; j_gene: TRBJ1-6; CDR3aa: CASSEWTGTNSPLHF; CDR3nt: TGTGCCAGCAGTGAATGGACAGGGACAAATTCACCCCTCCACTTT
v_gene: TRBV5-5; abundance: .; d_gene: .; j_gene: TRBJ1-6; CDR3aa: CASSSDIFISYNSPLHF; CDR3nt: TGTGCCAGCAGCTCCGACATATTTATCTCCTATAATTCACCCCTCCACTTT
v_gene: TRBV5-6; abundance: .; d_gene: .; j_gene: TRBJ2-5; CDR3aa: CASSLGRGWETQYF; CDR3nt: TGTGCCAGCAGCCTTGGTCGGGGTTGGGAGACCCAGTACTTC
v_gene: TRBV6-5; abundance: few; d_gene: .; j_gene: TRBJ2-2; CDR3aa: CASSLTGTGELFF; CDR3nt: TGTGCCAGCAGTTTAACAGGGACCGGGGAGCTGTTTTTT
v_gene: TRBV2; abundance: .; d_gene: .; j_gene: TRBJ1-4; CDR3aa: CASGRGASGEKLFF; CDR3nt: TGTGCCAGCGGGAGGGGGGCAAGCGGGGAAAAACTGTTTTTT
v_gene: TRBV5-1; abundance: .; d_gene: .; j_gene: TRBJ2-1; CDR3aa: CASSPGYSEQFF; CDR3nt: TGCGCCAGCAGCCCGGGGTATAGTGAGCAGTTCTTC
v_gene: TRBV20-1; abundance: .; d_gene: TRBD2; j_gene: TRBJ2-3; CDR3aa: CSASGAGGRTDTQYF; CDR3nt: TGCAGTGCTAGTGGGGCGGGGGGCCGCACAGATACGCAGTATTTT
v_gene: TRBV1; abundance: .; d_gene: .; j_gene: TRBJ2-7; CDR3aa: CTSSQESRGTVYYEQYF; CDR3nt: TGCACCAGCAGCCAAGAATCGAGAGGGACAGTTTACTACGAGCAGTACTTC
v_gene: TRBV5-1; abundance: .; d_gene: TRBD1; j_gene: TRBJ1-1; CDR3aa: CASSSQTGDTEAFF; CDR3nt: TGCGCCAGCAGCTCCCAGACAGGGGACACTGAAGCTTTCTTT
v_gene: TRBV19; abundance: once; d_gene: .; j_gene: TRBJ1-3; CDR3aa: CASREVFRGDTIYF; CDR3nt: TGTGCCAGTAGAGAAGTATTTCGCGGGGACACCATATATTTT
v_gene: TRBV7-2; abundance: .; d_gene: .; j_gene: TRBJ2-3; CDR3aa: CASSQSGGITQYF; CDR3nt: TGTGCCAGCAGCCAATCAGGCGGGATCACGCAGTATTTT
v_gene: TRBV27; abundance: .; d_gene: TRBD2; j_gene: TRBJ2-1; CDR3aa: CASSPLGGAYNEQFF; CDR3nt: TGTGCCAGCAGTCCGCTGGGGGGGGCCTACAATGAGCAGTTCTTC
v_gene: TRBV10-2; abundance: .; d_gene: .; j_gene: TRBJ1-2; CDR3aa: CASSDQGQNYGYTF; CDR3nt: TGCGCCAGCAGTGATCAGGGGCAGAACTATGGCTACACCTTC
v_gene: TRBV6-5; abundance: .; d_gene: .; j_gene: TRBJ1-2; CDR3aa: CASSRDNYGYTF; CDR3nt: TGTGCCAGCAGTCGGGACAATTATGGCTACACCTTC
v_gene: TRBV5-4; abundance: few; d_gene: TRBD1; j_gene: TRBJ1-2; CDR3aa: CASSRIPGGWGYTF; CDR3nt: TGTGCCAGCAGCAGGATCCCAGGGGGCTGGGGCTACACCTTC
v_gene: TRBV7-8; abundance: .; d_gene: .; j_gene: TRBJ2-1; CDR3aa: CASSRISPDEQFF; CDR3nt: TGTGCCAGCAGCAGAATCTCGCCAGATGAGCAGTTCTTC
v_gene: TRBV27; abundance: .; d_gene: TRBD1; j_gene: TRBJ2-7; CDR3aa: CASTSRTGKSYEQYF; CDR3nt: TGTGCCAGCACCTCAAGGACAGGGAAATCCTACGAGCAGTACTTC
v_gene: TRBV4-2; abundance: .; d_gene: .; j_gene: TRBJ2-4; CDR3aa: CASSLSEGPGKNIQYF; CDR3nt: TGTGCCAGCAGCCTATCAGAGGGCCCCGGCAAAAACATTCAGTACTTC